This entry features one T cell receptor beta chain sequence. Its antigen is still unknown. There are no base qualities to consult, and no much larger clone falls within one base. This sample is part of a study of CD8 T cells in ankylosing spondylitis (dated by TCRdb to 2016 to 2017). General notes on the study: T cell receptor beta repertoires were profiled in healthy donors and ankylosing spondylitis patients so that disease-linked TCR variants could be found. The whole study cohort included 90 to 120 healthy donors and 25 ankylosing spondylitis patients. Peripheral blood samples were taken, and synovial fluid was additionally collected from ankylosing spondylitis patients.

The sequencer was an Illumina HiSeq 2500. Quantitative 5'-RACE with molecular barcodes was the method used to prepare the TCR beta libraries. The authors' pipeline ran thus. A new computational method, built on a probabilistic model of VDJ rearrangement, was used to identify disease-linked TCR variants. TCRdb reran the public reads through fastp at Q25 and MiXCR, keeping productive beta chains. Merged by CDR3 protein, the rows form single entries marked with the most common genes and DNA. Here the V and J calls rest on TCRdb's processing, not on the authors' analysis. Here the sample has 250,000 to 400,000 distinct CDR3 sequences; more than 9% occur a single time. The top ten hold 9.1% of the sample. Relative to germline, V is 5 bases shorter and J is 1 base shorter, with 15 bases between their ends. From the cysteine up to the phenylalanine, the CDR3 has a length of 17 residues. Only the CDR3 portion is preserved as DNA: 51 bases, with reading frame beginning at the first base. For CDR1 and CDR2, the germline V gene lists SGHVS and FNYEAQ.

Overall study results and their limits: Some motif variants were previously reported in synovial fluid and blood of reactive arthritis patients, suggesting common disease-initiation mechanisms. The disease-linked clones were reported as significantly enriched in matched synovial fluid samples from ankylosing spondylitis patients. Blood from ankylosing spondylitis patients appeared to be characterized by a TCR beta motif made up of several highly homologous amino acid variants. In peripheral blood, the disease-linked clones were found at relatively low frequencies and had a CD8+ phenotype.

Specimen: blood, either unsorted or a sorted T cell fraction (not recorded which). The receptor's source is a female donor with ankylosing spondylitis or in good health (not recorded which). The chain employs TRBV7-6 and TRBJ2-6; the D segment could be TRBD2, given 6 matching bases. The CDR3 has the sequence CASSPTGGASGANVLTF. In nucleotide form, the sequence is TGTGCCAGCAGCCCTACTGGAGGGGCTTCTGGGGCCAACGTCCTGACTTTC.